This T cell receptor (beta chain) emerged from a study of vaccination and CD4 T cells after COVID-19. Study background: Diagnosis preceded the drawing of post-COVID samples by a median about 98 days (range 35 to 161). A median of around 70 days (range 14 to 241) separated dose two from the taking of post-vaccine samples. Cells were stimulated with overlapping spike peptides from SARS-CoV-2, HCoV-NL63, HCoV-OC43 and HCoV-229E.

Regarding treatment: approximately nine-day PBMC culture with coronavirus spike peptide pools or control peptides (ViraFEST assay). This clonotype came up a few times. Its antigen is undetermined. The Oncomine TCR Beta short-read assay was applied to DNA of cultured CD4+ T cells. Using its own MiXCR run on the PCR reads, TCRdb lists one record per CDR3 protein. The sample consists of under 20,000 distinct CDR3 sequences, approximately 31% of them appearing once. Trimming removed 7 bases from V and 6 bases from J; junction bases left unmatched: 11. Per the germline V gene, CDR1 is MNHNS and CDR2 is SASEGT. CDR3 length: 15 residues.

The chain joins TRBV6-1 to TRBJ2-3, with 9 bases fitting TRBD2. Sequencing was done on a sample of cultured CD4+ T cells from blood. The sequence was collected from a human donor with COVID-19. CDR3 nucleotides: TGTGCCAGCACCCCTCCGGGACTAGCATCTGATACGCAGTATTTT. It is translated as CASTPPGLASDTQYF.